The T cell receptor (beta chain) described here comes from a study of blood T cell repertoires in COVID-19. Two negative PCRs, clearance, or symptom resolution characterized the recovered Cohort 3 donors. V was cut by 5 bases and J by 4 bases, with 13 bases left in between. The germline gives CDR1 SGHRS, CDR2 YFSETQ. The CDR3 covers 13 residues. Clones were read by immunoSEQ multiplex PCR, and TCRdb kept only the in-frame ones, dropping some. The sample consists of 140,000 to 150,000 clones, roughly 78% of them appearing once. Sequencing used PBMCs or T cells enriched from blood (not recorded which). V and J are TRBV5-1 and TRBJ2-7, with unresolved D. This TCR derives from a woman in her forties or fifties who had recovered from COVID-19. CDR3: CASRELPSYEQYF. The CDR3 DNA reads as TGCGCCAGCAGAGAACTACCATCATACGAGCAGTACTTC. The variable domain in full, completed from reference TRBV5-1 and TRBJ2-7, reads KAGVTQTPRYLIKTRGQQVTLSCSPISGHRSVSWYQQTPGQGLQFLFEYFSETQRNKGNFPGRFSGRQFSNSRSEMNVSTLELGDSALYLCASRELPSYEQYFGPGTRLTVT.